One and the same sample provided the 29 T cell receptor beta chains below, sequenced in a study of prognosis after radiotherapy for stage I lung cancer. Researchers used two-round multiplex PCR to amplify TCR beta CDR3 starting from genomic DNA. Round one of PCR was performed, and it used primers specific to each TRBV and TRBJ gene. TCRdb independently ran MiXCR on the multiplex PCR reads; one entry per CDR3 protein. This sample yields about 30,000 distinct CDR3 sequences, of which approximately 31% are seen a single time; around 10% belongs to the top ten. The input for sequencing was PBMCs, taken before or after stereotactic body radiation therapy (not recorded which). These receptors were taken from a donor over 45 with non-small cell lung cancer.

To note about this clonotype: A far larger clone is a single base away, which makes a read error likely. CDR3 bases: TGTGCCAGCAGCCCATGGGTACGTCAGCCCCAGCATTTT. Its translation: CASSPWVRQPQHF. The rearrangement uses TRBV6-5 and TRBJ1-5, with D hard to call. Germline V gene data show CDR1 as MNHEY and CDR2 as SVGAGI. The CDR3 totals 13 residues. The V end lost 6 bases, the J end lost 6 bases, and 12 bases lay between the germline ends.

This clonotype was found many times. V gene TRBV18 combines with J gene TRBJ2-6, with 7 bases lining up with TRBD1. The CDR3 consists of 19 residues. With 6 bases clipped from V and 0 bases from J, the junction kept 14 bases outside the gene matches. CDR1 is KGHSH and CDR2 is LQKENI in the germline V gene. The DNA for the CDR3 is TGTGCCAGCTCCTCTCAAGGGACAGTCCAGAGCTCTGGGGCCAACGTCCTGACTTTC. Amino acid sequence: CASSSQGTVQSSGANVLTF. The variable domain in full, completed from reference TRBV18 and TRBJ2-6, reads NAGVMQNPRHLVRRRGQEARLRCSPMKGHSHVYWYRQLPEEGLKFMVYLQKENIIDESGMPKERFSAEFPKEGPSILRIQQVVRGDSAAYFCASSSQGTVQSSGANVLTFGAGSRLTVL.

Sample share makes this clonotype medium-sized (0.01 to 0.1%). The junction does not match germline at one end; this may be a read error. The chain combines TRBV7-2 with TRBJ2-3; the D is unclear. The length of the CDR3 is 12 residues. Germline CDR1 reads SGHTA; CDR2 reads FQGNSA. The CDR3 region is CASSLVGDTQYF. CDR3 DNA: TGTGCCAGCAGTTTAGTGGGAGATACGCAGTATTTT.

On this clonotype itself: The CDR3 does not close with the conserved phenylalanine or tryptophan, likely indicating a read error. No DNA is shown, since the ends of the CDR3 on it are uncertain; the CDR3 is the one TCRdb lists. The gene calls are TRBV20-1 and TRBJ2-1; no DNA check was done on the table's D call, TRBD2. The CDR3 is 14 residues long, counting both termini. Germline V CDR1 and CDR2: DFQATT, SNEGSKA (reference sequence). CDR3 in amino acids: CSARIAVLSGREFL.

This clonotype was counted only a few times. A far bigger clonotype differs at one base, so this is likely a read error. The chain recombines TRBV7-9 with TRBJ2-5; D remains unclear. The germline CDR1 and CDR2 sequences are SEHNR and FQNEAQ (reference sequence). The CDR3 contains 15 residues. The CDR3 reads CASSLSPLGTETQCF. CDR3 coding DNA: TGTGCCAGCAGCCTAAGCCCTTTGGGAACTGAGACCCAGTGCTTC.

The V call is TRBV27, the J call TRBJ1-1; D not certain. Germline loops: CDR1 MNHEY, CDR2 SMNVEV (reference sequence). The CDR3 is 14 residues long. Trimming cost V 2 bases and J 3 bases, with 10 bases left between them. CDR3 amino acids: CASSLGGRHTEAFF. CDR3 nucleotides: TGTGCCAGCAGTTTAGGAGGGAGGCACACTGAAGCTTTCTTT.

The chain has TRBV12-5 and TRBJ2-3; D might be TRBD2 (6 bases). This CDR3 is built from 19 residues. V was shortened by 2 bases and J by 0 bases, with 21 bases between the two germline ends. Germline V gene lookup returns CDR1 LGHNT and CDR2 FRNRAP. The CDR3 DNA follows: TGTGCTAGTGGTTTGTTGTCCTCTGGAGGGCTCGGGAGCACAGATACGCAGTATTTT. The encoded protein is CASGLLSSGGLGSTDTQYF. The full variable domain, its missing parts supplied by reference TRBV12-5 and TRBJ2-3, is DARVTQTPRHKVTEMGQEVTMRCQPILGHNTVFWYRQTMMQGLELLAYFRNRAPLDDSGMPKDRFSAEMPDATLATLKIQPSEPRDSAVYFCASGLLSSGGLGSTDTQYFGPGTRLTVL.

In this sample, this clonotype turned up once. The chain is built from TRBV19 and TRBJ2-2; 9 positions match TRBD1. Trimming removed 7 bases from V and 7 bases from J; junction bases left unmatched: 16. The length of the CDR3 is 17 residues. In germline, CDR1 is LNHDA, CDR2 SQIVND (reference sequence). The CDR3 DNA follows: TGTGCCAGTACTTTGGCCGGGACAGGGTTATTAGGCGGGGAGCTGTTTTTT. It codes for CASTLAGTGLLGGELFF.

This clonotype was counted once. A read error may be the cause here, since a much bigger clone is one base away. This chain uses TRBV20-1 with TRBJ2-4, with D perhaps being TRBD1 or TRBD2 (5 bases each). The germline gives CDR1 DFQATT, CDR2 SNEGSKA (reference sequence). CDR3 length equals 15 residues. Trimming pared 0 bases from V and 7 bases from J, leaving 16 bases between. The CDR3 here is CSARDSAGKTNIQYF. CDR3 coding DNA: TGCAGTGCTAGAGATAGCGCAGGGAAGACGAACATTCAGTACTTC.

For this clonotype: A much larger clone lies a single base off, so this may be a read error. The chain combines TRBV6-2 or TRBV6-3 with TRBJ1-2; a weak D match, TRBD1 (5 bases). The V gene lost 8 bases and the J gene lost 10 bases, with 17 bases spanning the gap. This CDR3 is built from 12 residues. Germline V gene sequence: CDR1 MNHEY, CDR2 SVGEGT. The CDR3 reads CASSGAPASYTF. As DNA, the CDR3 is TGTGCCAGCTCCGGGGCCCCCGCCTCCTACACCTTC.

The table lists this clonotype with many counts. The rearrangement links TRBV30 to TRBJ1-6; perhaps TRBD1 as D (5 bases). Germline V lookup: CDR1 GTSNPN, CDR2 SVGIG (reference sequence). Trimming removed 3 bases from V and 7 bases from J, with 10 bases in between. The CDR3 length is 13 residues. In nucleotides, the CDR3 is TGTGCCTGGAGGAAGGACAAGAATTCACCCCTCCACTTT. Translating it yields CAWRKDKNSPLHF.

This clonotype was found many times. The J gene is TRBJ2-6, the V gene TRBV6-1; D remains unclear. CDR3 length equals 14 residues. V lost 1 base and J lost 4, with 5 bases in between. From germline, CDR1 is MNHNS and CDR2 SASEGT. The CDR3, as DNA: TGTGCCAGCAGTGAAGGGACCGGGGCCAACGTCCTGACTTTC. Translation: CASSEGTGANVLTF.

Many counts were recorded for this clonotype. The V gene is TRBV18, the J gene TRBJ1-1; TRBD1 agrees at 7 bases. Per germline, CDR1 KGHSH and CDR2 LQKENI. With V trimmed by 3 bases and J by 3 bases, 4 bases remained unmatched. This CDR3 comprises 14 residues. The CDR3 DNA reads TGTGCCAGCTCACCCATTGACAGGGACACTGAAGCTTTCTTT. This encodes CASSPIDRDTEAFF.

This clonotype has ten or more counts. The chain recombines TRBV7-9 with TRBJ1-1; tentatively, D is TRBD1 (5 bases). The germline V and J ends were trimmed by 5 bases and 1 base, with 11 bases remaining between them. CDR1 is SEHNR, CDR2 FQNEAQ, per germline (reference sequence). The CDR3 runs to 14 residues. The CDR3 sequence is CASSRGQPNTEAFF. In nucleotides, the CDR3 is TGTGCCAGCAGCCGCGGACAACCGAACACTGAAGCTTTCTTT. Full variable domain (outside the CDR3, taken from reference TRBV7-9 and TRBJ1-1): DTGVSQNPRHKITKRGQNVTFRCDPISEHNRLYWYRQTLGQGPEFLTYFQNEAQLEKSRLLSDRFSAERPKGSFSTLEIQRTEQGDSAMYLCASSRGQPNTEAFFGQGTRLTVV.

The chain has TRBV7-7 and TRBJ2-1, with D hard to call. Germline V gene lookup returns CDR1 SSHAT and CDR2 FNYEAQ (reference sequence). This CDR3 comprises 17 residues. Written as DNA, the CDR3 is TGTGCTAGGCTTAGGTTTTTCAGGCCTAGCTCCTACAATGAGCAGTTCTTC. Translated, it gives CARLRFFRPSSYNEQFF.

This clonotype was recorded many times. The chain recombines TRBV28 with TRBJ1-2; no definite D call. CDR1 and CDR2 (germline): MDHEN, SYDVKM. The CDR3 sequence is 13 residues long. Trimming stripped 4 bases from V and 4 bases from J, with 10 bases between. CDR3 protein: CASSWTGAYGYTF. The CDR3 DNA reads as TGTGCCAGCAGTTGGACCGGCGCCTATGGCTACACCTTC.

This clonotype was found many times. This rearrangement joins TRBV6-1 to TRBJ2-7; 8 bases fit TRBD1. CDR1 and CDR2 (germline): MNHNS, SASEGT. The CDR3 sequence is 15 residues long. V shed 3 bases and J 1 base; nucleotides not matched to a gene: 5. CDR3 sequence: CASSEPWTGSYEQYF. The CDR3 DNA follows: TGTGCCAGCAGTGAGCCATGGACAGGGTCCTACGAGCAGTACTTC.

This clonotype was recorded at least ten times. The chain is built from TRBV7-9 and TRBJ2-1, with 8 bases lining up with TRBD2. Germline CDR1 SEHNR, CDR2 FQNEAQ (reference sequence). CDR3 length equals 16 residues. After removal of 0 bases from V and 7 bases from J, the junction contained 8 bases not matched to a gene. DNA of the CDR3: TGTGCCAGCAGCTTAGCGGTACTAGCGGTGATGAATGAGCAGTTCTTC. This gives the protein CASSLAVLAVMNEQFF. The full variable domain, rest sourced from reference TRBV7-9 and TRBJ2-1, is DTGVSQNPRHKITKRGQNVTFRCDPISEHNRLYWYRQTLGQGPEFLTYFQNEAQLEKSRLLSDRFSAERPKGSFSTLEIQRTEQGDSAMYLCASSLAVLAVMNEQFFGPGTRLTVL.

This clonotype was seen at least ten times. V gene TRBV7-2 combines with J gene TRBJ1-5; no firm D call. Trimming pared 5 bases from V and 5 bases from J, leaving 13 bases between. From germline, CDR1 is SGHTA and CDR2 FQGNSA. CDR3 length equals 14 residues. CDR3 residues: CASSQTDRYQPQHF. The CDR3, as DNA: TGTGCCAGCAGCCAAACCGATAGATATCAGCCCCAGCATTTT.

This clonotype was found many times. The chain links TRBV2 to TRBJ1-1; D may be TRBD1 (5 bases). V gave up 3 bases and J gave up 2 bases, with 10 bases separating them. CDR3 size: 14 residues. Germline lookup yields CDR1 SNHLY and CDR2 FYNNEI. The CDR3 protein is CASSEGGGNTEAFF. The CDR3 DNA reads TGTGCCAGCAGTGAGGGGGGGGGAAACACTGAAGCTTTCTTT.

This rearrangement joins TRBV28 to TRBJ1-1; TRBD1 matches at 8 bases. Trimming cost V 7 bases and J 7 bases; bases outside gene matches: 14. From germline, CDR1 is MDHEN and CDR2 SYDVKM. CDR3 length: 15 amino acids. DNA of the CDR3: TGTGCCAGCACCCCTAACAGGGGGGGGGACAATGAAGCTTTCTTT. As protein: CASTPNRGGDNEAFF.

The chain uses TRBV20-1 and TRBJ2-1; possibly TRBD2 for D (6 bases). This CDR3 is 15 amino acids long. Germline CDR1 DFQATT, CDR2 SNEGSKA (reference sequence). V was clipped by 0 bases and J by 3 bases, with 12 bases between them. DNA for the CDR3: TGCAGTGCTAGAGACGCCTGGAGGGTCTACAATGAGCAGTTCTTC. It specifies CSARDAWRVYNEQFF.

As for this clonotype: A much bigger clone sits one base away, suggesting this may be a read error. The chain couples TRBV15 to TRBJ2-5; possibly TRBD1 or TRBD2 for D (5 bases each). Germline V gene lookup returns CDR1 LNHNV and CDR2 YYDKDF (reference sequence). The CDR3 runs 15 residues. The chain's CDR3 is CATRRDRGRGETQYF. For the CDR3, the DNA is TGTGCCACCAGAAGAGATCGGGGCAGAGGAGAGACCCAGTACTTC. The complete variable domain, with remaining parts taken from reference TRBV15 and TRBJ2-5, reads DAMVIQNPRYQVTQFGKPVTLSCSQTLNHNVMYWYQQKSSQAPKLLFHYYDKDFNNEADTPDNFQSRRPNTSFCFLDIRSPGLGDTAMYLCATRRDRGRGETQYFGPGTRLLVL.

This clonotype occurred many times. The gene calls are TRBV27 and TRBJ2-4; no clear D. The CDR3 length is 13 residues. Germline-derived CDR1 and CDR2 are MNHEY and SMNVEV (reference sequence). V was shortened by 6 bases and J by 2 bases, with 8 bases between the two germline ends. CDR3 nucleotide sequence: TGTGCCAGCAGCCTGGGTACCAAAAACATTCAGTACTTC. Protein product: CASSLGTKNIQYF.

Concerning this clonotype itself: One junction end does not reproduce the germline sequence, and a read error may be involved. The chain links TRBV28 to TRBJ2-7; no firm D call. This CDR3 has 16 residues. CDR1 is MDHEN and CDR2 is SYDVKM in the germline V gene. Written as DNA, the CDR3 is TGTGCCAGCAGTTCCTCCCTGGTCCTAGGAGCCTACGACCAGTACTTC. Its translation: CASSSSLVLGAYDQYF.

This clonotype was counted many times. The chain employs TRBV30 and TRBJ2-7, with 8 bases aligning to TRBD2. CDR1 is GTSNPN and CDR2 is SVGIG in the germline V gene (reference sequence). The CDR3 sequence is 15 residues long. Trimming at V came to 4 bases and at J to 2 bases, leaving 10 bases not matched to a gene. The DNA of the CDR3 is TGTGCCTGGATTAATAAGCGGGGGAAACCCTACGAGCAGTACTTC. This translates into CAWINKRGKPYEQYF. Supplemented by reference TRBV30 and TRBJ2-7, the full variable domain reads SQTIHQWPATLVQPVGSPLSLECTVEGTSNPNLYWYRQAAGRGLQLLFYSVGIGQISSEVPQNLSASRPQDRQFILSSKKLLLSDSGFYLCAWINKRGKPYEQYFGPGTRLTVT.

The chain joins TRBV29-1 to TRBJ2-1; 9 bases are shared with TRBD2. There are 14 residues in the CDR3. Trimming took 4 bases from V and 13 from J; bases not matched to a gene: 14. CDR1 is SQVTM and CDR2 is ANQGSEA in the germline V gene. CDR3 residues: CSVGPDLAGRQQFF. For the CDR3, the DNA is TGCAGCGTTGGGCCGGATCTAGCGGGACGACAACAGTTCTTC.

This clonotype was observed many times. This chain joins TRBV5-1 and TRBJ1-3; maybe TRBD1 (6 bases). Trimming cost V 4 bases and J 4 bases, with 12 bases left between them. The CDR3 sequence is 14 residues long. Germline lookup yields CDR1 SGHRS and CDR2 YFSETQ. CDR3 loop: CASSLGTSGNTIYF. In nucleotides, the CDR3 is TGCGCCAGCAGCCTCGGGACATCCGGAAACACCATATATTTT.

This clonotype was counted many times. This chain joins TRBV12-3 or TRBV12-4 and TRBJ1-4; 9 bases line up with TRBD1. The trim removed 5 bases at V and 6 bases at J, leaving 7 bases unmatched. The CDR3 is 15 residues long. CDR3 in amino acids: CASSADRGFDEKLFF. The CDR3 coding sequence is TGTGCCAGCAGTGCAGACAGGGGGTTTGATGAAAAACTGTTTTTT.